This T cell receptor beta chain was recorded in a study of shared clonotypes between healthy human individuals. Study background: Contributing individuals were a couple of females and three males aged 18 to 49.

Findings and limits, study-wide: Sequencing depth was expected to influence donor clonotype sharing.

The CDR3 loop spans 19 amino acids. V lost 8 bases and J lost 5; bases outside the gene matches: 17. The V gene's germline CDR1 is SEHNR and CDR2 FQNEAQ (reference sequence). The study enrolled healthy HIV-negative adults without recent acute infections or vaccinations as donors. PBMC DNA, left unsorted, was sequenced on ten immunoSEQ deep assay plates. The method was immunoSEQ multiplex PCR; TCRdb's version includes in-frame clones alone and lacks a portion of them. The sample consists of fewer than 650,000 clones, over 65% of them appearing once. Note on this clone: Its antigen remains unknown.

This chain joins TRBV7-9 and TRBJ2-1, with 14 bases fitting TRBD2. Specimen: PBMCs. This sequence originates from a woman in her thirties or forties in good health. Some clones in this sample may be carry-over from other donors' samples. CDR3 coding DNA: TGTGCCAGCGACGGTTGGGGCCAAGCGACTAGCGGGAGGGACAATGAGCAGTTCTTC. It codes for CASDGWGQATSGRDNEQFF.